These T cell receptor beta chains were read from a single sample in a study of radiotherapy plus CTLA-4 blockade in lung cancer. Libraries were prepared by immunoSEQ multiplex PCR; TCRdb keeps only in-frame clonotypes and omits some of them. The sample lists 90,000 to 100,000 clones; 80% to 85% were seen once. The input for sequencing was peripheral blood, taken from a patient treated with radiotherapy plus ipilimumab. The receptors originated from a human donor with non-small cell lung cancer that progressed on radiotherapy plus ipilimumab. CDR3s include the opening cysteine and the closing phenylalanine or tryptophan. The order of the fields is J gene, D gene, V gene, clone size, CDR3 DNA, CDR3 protein. The D gene is left open where the match is weak. Clone size appears in some rows only: once, few, many, or a class for an expanded clone.

TRBJ2-1 | - | TRBV18 | - | TGTGCCAGCTCTCAAAACCGGGGGAACTCCTACAATGAGCAGTTCTTC | CASSQNRGNSYNEQFF
TRBJ2-3 | - | TRBV9 | once | TGTGCCAGCAGCGTAGGGTCCCTAGCAGGCACAGATACGCAGTATTTT | CASSVGSLAGTDTQYF
TRBJ2-1 | - | TRBV5-6 | - | TGTGCCAGCAGCTTGGAAGGGAGCTCCTACAATGAGCAGTTCTTC | CASSLEGSSYNEQFF
TRBJ1-2 | - | TRBV2 | - | TGTGCCAGCAGTGAGGGCCAGATAAATAACTATGGCTACACCTTC | CASSEGQINNYGYTF
TRBJ2-1 | TRBD1 | TRBV29-1 | - | TGCAGCGTCTTGACAGGGTCCGGCTACAATGAGCAGTTCTTC | CSVLTGSGYNEQFF
TRBJ2-5 | - | TRBV27 | - | TGTGCCAGCAGTTTATCGATATTACTTGTTAAAGAGACCCAGTACTTC | CASSLSILLVKETQYF
TRBJ2-1 | - | TRBV5-1 | - | TGCGCCAGCAGCTTAGGGATCTCAGACTACAATGAGCAGTTCTTC | CASSLGISDYNEQFF
TRBJ2-7 | - | TRBV27 | - | TGTGCCAGCAGCCTTAGCGGAGCCCCCTCCTACGAGCAGTACTTC | CASSLSGAPSYEQYF
TRBJ1-5 | TRBD1 | TRBV12-5 | - | TGTGCTAGTGGTAAGGGATTTACCGTCACAAAACAGGGGAGGTTGCGACAGCCCCAGCATTTT | CASGKGFTVTKQGRLRQPQHF
TRBJ1-5 | - | TRBV28 | - | TGTGCCAGCACCCCTTCAGACGGCAATCAGCCCCAGCATTTT | CASTPSDGNQPQHF
TRBJ1-2 | - | TRBV19 | - | TGTGCCAGTAGATGGGTCCCGAACTATGGCTACACCTTC | CASRWVPNYGYTF
TRBJ1-1 | - | TRBV10-3 | once | TGTGCCATCAGGGCCGGGGGGGGGCCGACTGAAGCTTTCTTT | CAIRAGGGPTEAFF
TRBJ2-7 | - | TRBV27 | once | TGTGCCAGCCCTCGCGGAGCGGGCCGCTACGAGCAGTACTTC | CASPRGAGRYEQYF
TRBJ2-1 | - | TRBV10-1 | once | TGCGCCAGCAGTGAGTCGTGGGGAGAAGGACTCGGCAATGAGCAGTTCTTC | CASSESWGEGLGNEQFF
TRBJ2-1 | TRBD2 | TRBV11-2 | - | TGTGCCAGCAGCCAGGATAGCGGGAGACGGTTCGATGAGCAGTTCTTC | CASSQDSGRRFDEQFF
TRBJ1-5 | - | TRBV6-1 | - | TGTGCCAGCAGTGAAAGGGAGGCTCAGCCCCAGCATTTT | CASSEREAQPQHF
TRBJ2-2 | - | TRBV5-1 | - | TGCGCCAGCAGCTTGGAAAGGAACACCGGGGAGCTGTTTTTT | CASSLERNTGELFF
TRBJ2-1 | - | TRBV9 | once | TGTGCCAGCAGTGCAGACGGTGGTGGTGAGCAGTTCTTC | CASSADGGGEQFF
TRBJ2-3 | TRBD1 | TRBV5-6 | - | TGTGCCAGCAGCGGAGAAAGACTGGGGACAGGGGACCTCACAGATACGCAGTATTTT | CASSGERLGTGDLTDTQYF
TRBJ2-1 | TRBD1 | TRBV6-5 | - | TGTGCCAGCAGTTACCAGGGACAGGGGGCCTACAATGAGCAGTTCTTC | CASSYQGQGAYNEQFF
TRBJ2-1 | - | TRBV5-6 | few | TGTGCCAGCAGCTTGGCCGCGGGTTACAATGAGCAGTTCTTC | CASSLAAGYNEQFF
TRBJ2-1 | - | TRBV6-5 | once | TGTGCCAGCAGTTACTCGAATCGGGGCGAGCAGTTCTTC | CASSYSNRGEQFF
TRBJ2-1 | - | TRBV21-1 | - | TGTGCCAGCAGCACGACAGTAGACTACAATGAGCAGTTCTTC | CASSTTVDYNEQFF
TRBJ2-2 | - | TRBV2 | - | TGTGCCAGCAGCCCCTTAGGACCGCAGCTGGCCGGGGAGCTGTTTTTT | CASSPLGPQLAGELFF
TRBJ1-2 | TRBD1 | TRBV30 | - | TGTGCCTCGACGCCCCCGACAGGGGTAGGCTACACCTTC | CASTPPTGVGYTF
TRBJ2-2 | TRBD1 | TRBV10-3 | - | TGTGCCATCAGTGGACAGGGGATAGTCGGGGAGCTGTTTTTT | CAISGQGIVGELFF
TRBJ2-7 | - | TRBV5-6 | - | TGTGCCAGCAGCCCCTTCGGCAGGGAGGCGTTGCAGTACTTC | CASSPFGREALQYF
TRBJ2-3 | - | TRBV4-2 | - | TGTGCCAGCAGCCCTGGGGGTCCCACAGATACGCAGTATTTT | CASSPGGPTDTQYF
TRBJ2-3 | - | TRBV27 | - | TGTGCCAGCAGTATCGCGTGGTCTAGCACAGATACGCAGTATTTT | CASSIAWSSTDTQYF
TRBJ2-7 | - | TRBV5-1 | - | TGCGCCAGCAGCACGCCGGGTGCCTACGAGCAGTACTTC | CASSTPGAYEQYF
TRBJ2-7 | TRBD1 | TRBV28 | - | TGTGCCAGCAGACCTAGACAGGGGCCAACGAGCTCCTACGAGCAGTACTTC | CASRPRQGPTSSYEQYF
TRBJ1-5 | - | TRBV12-2 | - | TGTGCAAGTCGCTTGTACCCTGACGGGACTAGCAATCAGCCCCAGCATTTT | CASRLYPDGTSNQPQHF
TRBJ2-7 | - | TRBV5-8 | - | TGTGCCAGCAGCCCCCAGGGGACGACCTACGAGCAGTACTTC | CASSPQGTTYEQYF
TRBJ2-1 | - | TRBV7-6 | - | TGTGCCAGCAGCTTGGGGGGGGCAGGAGAAAATGAGCAGTTCTTC | CASSLGGAGENEQFF
TRBJ2-1 | - | TRBV28 | few | TGTGCCAGCAGGGGGGACGGTGACGAGCAGTTCTTC | CASRGDGDEQFF
TRBJ2-2 | - | TRBV5-6 | - | TGTGCCAGCACCAAACGAGACTCGAACACCGGGGAGCTGTTTTTT | CASTKRDSNTGELFF
TRBJ2-7 | - | TRBV9 | - | TGTGCCAGCAGCGAAGGGAGCAGCTCCTACGAGCAGTACTTC | CASSEGSSSYEQYF